This T cell receptor beta chain was sequenced during a study of OX40 agonist ivuxolimab in advanced cancers. Looking at the study overall: Partial responses occurred in Three dose-escalation patients, one with hepatocellular carcinoma and two with cutaneous melanoma.

Concerning this clone itself: Its antigen is undetermined.

The CDR3 is made up of 16 amino acids. Trimming removed 7 bases from V and 9 bases from J; junction bases left unmatched: 14. From germline, CDR1 is MGHDK and CDR2 SYGVNS. Profiling relied on immunoSEQ multiplex PCR, and the TCRdb table lists in-frame clones only, not all of them. The table includes about 130,000 clones, 90% detected once. Points from the study as a whole: Expanded peripheral T cells had an undetermined antigen specificity. Among the lowest peripheral clonal expansion occurred in 0.1-3.0 mg/kg partial responders. CD8+ T cells averaged more expanded clones than CD4+.

This sequence was found in an adult with an advanced solid tumor such as melanoma, head and neck, liver or kidney cancer. This rearrangement joins TRBV25-1 to TRBJ2-2; 10 nucleotides line up with TRBD1. Sequencing used CD4+ or CD8+ T cells sorted from blood, obtained in a trial of the OX40 agonist ivuxolimab. DNA of the CDR3: TGTGCCAGCAAGGGCTCCGGGACAGGGGCGGATAGGGAGCTGTTTTTT. This gives the protein CASKGSGTGADRELFF.